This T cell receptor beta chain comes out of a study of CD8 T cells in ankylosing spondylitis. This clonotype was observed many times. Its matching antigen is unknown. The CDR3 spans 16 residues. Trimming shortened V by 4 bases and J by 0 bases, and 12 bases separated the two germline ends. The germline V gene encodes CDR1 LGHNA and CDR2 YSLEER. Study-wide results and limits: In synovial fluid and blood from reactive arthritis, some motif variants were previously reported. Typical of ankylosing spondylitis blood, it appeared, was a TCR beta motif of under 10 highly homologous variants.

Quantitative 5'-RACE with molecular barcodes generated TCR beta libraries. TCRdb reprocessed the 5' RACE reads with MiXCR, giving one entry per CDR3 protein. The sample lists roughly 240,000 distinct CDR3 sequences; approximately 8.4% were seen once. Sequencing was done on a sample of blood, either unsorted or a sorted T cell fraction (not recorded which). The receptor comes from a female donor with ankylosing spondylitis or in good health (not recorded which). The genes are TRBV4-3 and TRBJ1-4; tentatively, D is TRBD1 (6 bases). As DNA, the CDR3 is TGCGCCAGCAGCCGGGGAGAGGGGGCAACTAATGAAAAACTGTTTTTT. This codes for CASSRGEGATNEKLFF.